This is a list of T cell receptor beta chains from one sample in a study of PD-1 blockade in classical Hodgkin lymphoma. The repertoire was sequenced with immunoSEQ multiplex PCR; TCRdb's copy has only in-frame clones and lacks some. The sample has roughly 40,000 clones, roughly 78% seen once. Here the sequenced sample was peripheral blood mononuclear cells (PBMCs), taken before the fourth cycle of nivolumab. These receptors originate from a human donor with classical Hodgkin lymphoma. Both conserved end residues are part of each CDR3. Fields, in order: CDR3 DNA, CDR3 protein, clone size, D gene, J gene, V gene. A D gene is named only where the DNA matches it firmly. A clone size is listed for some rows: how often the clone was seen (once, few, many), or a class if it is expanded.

TGTGCCAGCAGCTTAGATCGGGGGAACTATGGCTACACCTTC | CASSLDRGNYGYTF | . | . | TRBJ1-2 | TRBV11-3
TGTGCCATTCCTGGGTCGTCAGCGAGAAATAGGAACACTGAAGCTTTCTTT | CAIPGSSARNRNTEAFF | few | . | TRBJ1-1 | TRBV5-4
TGTGCCAGTATGGGCAGGGTACGACCTTCAAATACTTACACCGGGGAGCTGTTTTTT | CASMGRVRPSNTYTGELFF | once | . | TRBJ2-2 | TRBV19
TGTGCCAGCAGTGGGGACAGTTGGGACAATGAGCAGTTCTTC | CASSGDSWDNEQFF | . | TRBD1 | TRBJ2-1 | TRBV2
TGCGCCAGCAGCCTGACAGGGGGAAGGGCAACTAGCACAGATACGCAGTATTTT | CASSLTGGRATSTDTQYF | . | TRBD1 | TRBJ2-3 | TRBV4-3
TGTGCCATCAGTCACGGGCCTCCCGGGGAGCTGTTTTTT | CAISHGPPGELFF | . | . | TRBJ2-2 | TRBV10-3
TGTGCCAGCACCCCTCCTGGGACAGGGAACACCGGGGAGCTGTTTTTT | CASTPPGTGNTGELFF | few | TRBD1 | TRBJ2-2 | TRBV7-6
TGTGCCAGCAGCCCTAGACAGGGATACACCGGGGAGCTGTTTTTT | CASSPRQGYTGELFF | once | TRBD1 | TRBJ2-2 | TRBV7-2
TGTGCCAGCAGCTTAGCGTTGGGAAATGGCTACACCTTC | CASSLALGNGYTF | . | . | TRBJ1-2 | TRBV11-1
TGTGCCAGCAGCCCGGGACTAGCGGGCGGGGAGACCCAGTACTTC | CASSPGLAGGETQYF | . | TRBD2 | TRBJ2-5 | TRBV7-2
TGTGCCAGTACCTGGGGGCAGGGGAACACCGGGGAGCTGTTTTTT | CASTWGQGNTGELFF | . | . | TRBJ2-2 | TRBV19
TGCGCCAGCAGCCAAGAGCTTGAGACCCAGTACTTC | CASSQELETQYF | . | . | TRBJ2-5 | TRBV4-1
TGCGCCAGCAGCTTGTCAGGGGGCCTAGGGGTCGAGCAGTACTTC | CASSLSGGLGVEQYF | . | TRBD1 | TRBJ2-7 | TRBV5-1
TGTGCCAGCAGCTTAGGCGACCTAGAGACCCAGTACTTC | CASSLGDLETQYF | . | . | TRBJ2-5 | TRBV7-2
TGCGCCAGCAGCTCCCATCCGGGCGACCAAGAGACCCAGTACTTC | CASSSHPGDQETQYF | . | . | TRBJ2-5 | TRBV5-1
TGTGCCAGCAGCGTAGAGGTAGCGGGGAGCACAGATACGCAGTATTTT | CASSVEVAGSTDTQYF | . | TRBD2 | TRBJ2-3 | TRBV9
TGTGCCACCAGCAGAGATCGACAGGGTGCTGGGCCCCAGCATTTT | CATSRDRQGAGPQHF | . | TRBD1 | TRBJ1-5 | TRBV15
TGTGCCAGCAGTTATTTAGTGAACACTGAAGCTTTCTTT | CASSYLVNTEAFF | . | . | TRBJ1-1 | TRBV6-5
TGTGCCAGTAGACCGGCGGGGGATCCCTACGAGCAGTACTTC | CASRPAGDPYEQYF | . | TRBD2 | TRBJ2-7 | TRBV19
TGTGCCAGCAGCACCAATGAAAAACTGTTTTTT | CASSTNEKLFF | few | . | TRBJ1-4 | TRBV9
TGTGCCAGCAGCCACGATATCAGCGACGGCGGGGAGCTGTTTTTT | CASSHDISDGGELFF | . | . | TRBJ2-2 | TRBV4-2
TGTGCCAGTACCGGGATTAGTGGTTCACCCCTCCACTTT | CASTGISGSPLHF | . | . | TRBJ1-6 | TRBV2
TGTGCCAGCAGCTTAGGCGGACTAGCGGTCCACAATGAGCAGTTCTTC | CASSLGGLAVHNEQFF | . | TRBD2 | TRBJ2-1 | TRBV7-8
TGTGCCAGTAGTACCACCGGGGCCGGAGGTCTCGGAAACACCATATATTTT | CASSTTGAGGLGNTIYF | . | . | TRBJ1-3 | TRBV19
TGTGCCAGCATAGAAAGCACAGATACGCAGTATTTT | CASIESTDTQYF | once | . | TRBJ2-3 | TRBV2
TGTGCCTGGAGGGGACAGGGGACCCTTCCAGGAGCTTTCTTT | CAWRGQGTLPGAFF | few | TRBD1 | TRBJ1-1 | TRBV30
TGTGCCAGTACCACGGACAGGGGAAATTCTGAAGCTTTCTTT | CASTTDRGNSEAFF | . | TRBD1 | TRBJ1-1 | TRBV19
TGTGCCAGCAGCAGGGACAGGGGAGAGACCCAGTACTTC | CASSRDRGETQYF | . | TRBD1 | TRBJ2-5 | TRBV7-8
TGTGCCAGCACCCTCGGCTTTAGGGCTTTCTTT | CASTLGFRAFF | . | . | TRBJ1-1 | TRBV28
TGTGCCAGCAGCTTTGGCCGGGGTGGGGAGACCCAGTACTTC | CASSFGRGGETQYF | once | . | TRBJ2-5 | TRBV7-8
TGCAGCGTGCAACTAGCGGGGGGAGGCAATGAGCAGTTCTTC | CSVQLAGGGNEQFF | . | TRBD2 | TRBJ2-1 | TRBV29-1
TGTGCCAGCAGCCAACCCGGGACAGATGAAAAACTGTTTTTT | CASSQPGTDEKLFF | . | TRBD1 | TRBJ1-4 | TRBV4-2
TGTGCCAGCAGGAAAAAACTGTCGGGACAATCACCCCTCCACTTT | CASRKKLSGQSPLHF | many | . | TRBJ1-6 | TRBV6-5
TGTGCCAGCAGTGAGCAGGGGAACACCGGGGAGCTGTTTTTT | CASSEQGNTGELFF | . | . | TRBJ2-2 | TRBV2
TGTGCCAGTAGTATAGATGGGGTTTCGGATTCACCCCTCCACTTT | CASSIDGVSDSPLHF | . | . | TRBJ1-6 | TRBV19
TGTGCCATCAGTGAGTCACAGGCAGGGAATGGCTACACCTTC | CAISESQAGNGYTF | few | . | TRBJ1-2 | TRBV10-3
TGTGCCAGCAGCTTAGGAGAGACTAGCACGGAGACCCAGTACTTC | CASSLGETSTETQYF | . | TRBD2 | TRBJ2-5 | TRBV7-9
TGTGCCATCAGTAAACAGGCAAACTACGAGCAGTACTTC | CAISKQANYEQYF | . | . | TRBJ2-7 | TRBV10-3
TGTGCCACCAGCAGTTACAATGAGCAGTTCTTC | CATSSYNEQFF | . | . | TRBJ2-1 | TRBV15
TGTGCCAGCAGCCAGTATAGCAATCAGCCCCAGCATTTT | CASSQYSNQPQHF | . | . | TRBJ1-5 | TRBV6-5
TGTGCCAGTAGGGGATTCGTAGTGGGCAATCAGCCCCAGCATTTT | CASRGFVVGNQPQHF | . | . | TRBJ1-5 | TRBV19
TGTGCCAGCAGTGCGACAGGGGGCGGCAATCAGCCCCAGCATTTT | CASSATGGGNQPQHF | . | TRBD1 | TRBJ1-5 | TRBV2
TGTGCCAGCAGTCCCCCGGGGTCGTACGAGCAGTACTTC | CASSPPGSYEQYF | few | . | TRBJ2-7 | TRBV6-6
TGCAAAGCGGGGGACTACAATGAGCAGTTCTTC | CKAGDYNEQFF | . | TRBD2 | TRBJ2-1 | TRBV20-1
TGCGCCAGCAGCTTGGTTCTCCAGCGGGGGGGCGGTGAGCAGTTCTTC | CASSLVLQRGGGEQFF | . | TRBD2 | TRBJ2-1 | TRBV5-1
TGTGCCAGCAGAAGGGACGGAGAGAGGACCTTC | CASRRDGERTF | . | . | TRBJ1-2 | TRBV28
TGCGCCAGCAGCCCCGGGACAGGGAGATCAACTAATGAAAAACTGTTTTTT | CASSPGTGRSTNEKLFF | . | TRBD1 | TRBJ1-4 | TRBV4-3
TGTGCCAGCCGGAGGGGGACACTGGACAACTATGGCTACACCTTC | CASRRGTLDNYGYTF | . | . | TRBJ1-2 | TRBV28
TGTGCCAGCAGCGGAACTAGCGGGGCCCGCACTGAAGCTTTCTTT | CASSGTSGARTEAFF | . | . | TRBJ1-1 | TRBV6-5
TGTGCCAGCAGCCAAGGGACCTCGGGTTACAATGAGCAGTTCTTC | CASSQGTSGYNEQFF | . | . | TRBJ2-1 | TRBV11-3
TGTGCCATCAGTGATACCGGGGGGCTCTATGGCTACACCTTC | CAISDTGGLYGYTF | . | . | TRBJ1-2 | TRBV10-3
TGTGCCAGCTCACCACCCCTGGGAGGGGGACGGAACACTGAAGCTTTCTTT | CASSPPLGGGRNTEAFF | . | . | TRBJ1-1 | TRBV18
TGTGCCAGCAGCTCAACTACAGGTTCCAATCCCAATGAGCAGTTCTTC | CASSSTTGSNPNEQFF | . | . | TRBJ2-1 | TRBV7-9